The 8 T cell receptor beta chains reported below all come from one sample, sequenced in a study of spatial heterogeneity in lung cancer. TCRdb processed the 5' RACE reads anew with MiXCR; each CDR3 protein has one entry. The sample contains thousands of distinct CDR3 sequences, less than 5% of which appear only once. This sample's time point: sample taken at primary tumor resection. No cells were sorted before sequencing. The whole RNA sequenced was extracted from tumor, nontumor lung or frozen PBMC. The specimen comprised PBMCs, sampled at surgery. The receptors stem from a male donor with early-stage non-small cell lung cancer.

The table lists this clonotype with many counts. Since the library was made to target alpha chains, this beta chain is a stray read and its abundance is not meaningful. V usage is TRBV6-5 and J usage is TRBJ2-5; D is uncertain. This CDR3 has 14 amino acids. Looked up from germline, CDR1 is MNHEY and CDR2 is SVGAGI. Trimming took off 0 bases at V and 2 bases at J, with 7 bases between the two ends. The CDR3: CASSYSGQQETQYF. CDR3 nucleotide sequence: TGTGCCAGCAGTTACTCGGGTCAGCAAGAGACCCAGTACTTC.

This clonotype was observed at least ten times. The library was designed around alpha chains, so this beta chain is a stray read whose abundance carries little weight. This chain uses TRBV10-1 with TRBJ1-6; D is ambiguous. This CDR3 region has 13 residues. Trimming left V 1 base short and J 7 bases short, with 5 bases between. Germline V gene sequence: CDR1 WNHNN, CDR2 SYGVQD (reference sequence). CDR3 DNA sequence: TGCGCCAGCAGTGAGTTCGGGAATTCACCCCTCCACTTT. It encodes CASSEFGNSPLHF.

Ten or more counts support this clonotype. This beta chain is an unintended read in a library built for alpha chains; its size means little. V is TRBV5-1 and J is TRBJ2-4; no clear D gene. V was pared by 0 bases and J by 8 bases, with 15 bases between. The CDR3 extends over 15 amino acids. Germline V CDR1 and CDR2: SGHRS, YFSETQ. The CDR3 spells CASSLGGSGIHIQYF. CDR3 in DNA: TGCGCCAGCAGCTTGGGCGGCAGTGGGATTCACATTCAGTACTTC.

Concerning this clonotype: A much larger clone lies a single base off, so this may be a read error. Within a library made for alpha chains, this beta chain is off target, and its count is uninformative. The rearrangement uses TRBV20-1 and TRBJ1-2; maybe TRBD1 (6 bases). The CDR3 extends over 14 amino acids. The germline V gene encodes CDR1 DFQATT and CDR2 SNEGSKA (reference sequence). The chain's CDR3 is CSARDRGRGYGYIF. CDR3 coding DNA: TGCAGTGCTAGGGATCGGGGCAGGGGCTATGGCTACATCTTC.

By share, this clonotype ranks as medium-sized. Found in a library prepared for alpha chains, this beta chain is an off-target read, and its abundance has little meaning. Here the CDR3 reads CSANGPYPGYTF. CDR3 DNA sequence: TGCAGTGCTAACGGACCTTACCCGGGCTACACCTTC. V is TRBV20-1 and J is TRBJ1-2; no clear D. Germline V gene lookup returns CDR1 DFQATT and CDR2 SNEGSKA (reference sequence). Trimming took off 4 bases at V and 8 bases at J, with 14 bases between the two ends. This CDR3 spans 12 amino acids.

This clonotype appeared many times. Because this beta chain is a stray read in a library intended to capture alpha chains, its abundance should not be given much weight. Here the CDR3 reads CSAPRTAQETQYF. The CDR3 DNA follows: TGCAGTGCTCCCCGGACTGCTCAAGAGACCCAGTACTTC. The chain recombines TRBV20-1 with TRBJ2-5; tentatively, D is TRBD2 (5 bases). Trimming removed 5 bases at V and 2 bases at J, with 12 bases between. Germline CDR1 reads DFQATT; CDR2 reads SNEGSKA (reference sequence). The CDR3 length is 13 residues.

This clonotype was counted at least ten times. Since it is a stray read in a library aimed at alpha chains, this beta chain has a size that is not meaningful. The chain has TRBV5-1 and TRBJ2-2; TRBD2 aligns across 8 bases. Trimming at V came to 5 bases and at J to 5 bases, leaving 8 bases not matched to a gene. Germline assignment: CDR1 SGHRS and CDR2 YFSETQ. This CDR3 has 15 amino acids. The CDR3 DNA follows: TGCGCCAGCAGGGTCTCTGCGGGAGGAACCGGGGAGCTGTTTTTT. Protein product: CASRVSAGGTGELFF.

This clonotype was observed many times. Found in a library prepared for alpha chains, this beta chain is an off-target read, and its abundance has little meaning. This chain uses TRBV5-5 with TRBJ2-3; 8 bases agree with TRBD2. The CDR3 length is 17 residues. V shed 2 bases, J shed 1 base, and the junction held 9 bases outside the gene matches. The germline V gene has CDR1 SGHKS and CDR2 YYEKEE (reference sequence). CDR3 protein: CASSFRSQAGGTDTQYF. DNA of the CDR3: TGTGCCAGCAGCTTCCGGAGCCAAGCGGGGGGCACAGATACGCAGTATTTT. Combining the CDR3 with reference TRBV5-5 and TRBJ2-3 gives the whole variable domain DAGVTQSPTHLIKTRGQQVTLRCSPISGHKSVSWYQQVLGQGPQFIFQYYEKEERGRGNFPDRFSARQFPNYSSELNVNALLLGDSALYLCASSFRSQAGGTDTQYFGPGTRLTVL.